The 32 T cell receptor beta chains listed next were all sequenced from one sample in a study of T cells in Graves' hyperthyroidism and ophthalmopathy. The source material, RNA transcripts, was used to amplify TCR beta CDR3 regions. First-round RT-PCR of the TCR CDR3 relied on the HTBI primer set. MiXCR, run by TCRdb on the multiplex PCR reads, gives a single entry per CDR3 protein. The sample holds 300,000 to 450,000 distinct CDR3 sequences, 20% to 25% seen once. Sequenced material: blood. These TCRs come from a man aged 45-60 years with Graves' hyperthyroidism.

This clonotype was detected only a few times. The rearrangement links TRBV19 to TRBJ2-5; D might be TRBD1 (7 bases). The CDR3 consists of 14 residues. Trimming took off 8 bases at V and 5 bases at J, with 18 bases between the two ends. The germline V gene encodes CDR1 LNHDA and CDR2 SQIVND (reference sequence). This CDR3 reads CASSLQGGSETQYF. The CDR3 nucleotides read TGTGCCAGTTCCCTCCAGGGGGGAAGTGAGACCCAGTACTTC.

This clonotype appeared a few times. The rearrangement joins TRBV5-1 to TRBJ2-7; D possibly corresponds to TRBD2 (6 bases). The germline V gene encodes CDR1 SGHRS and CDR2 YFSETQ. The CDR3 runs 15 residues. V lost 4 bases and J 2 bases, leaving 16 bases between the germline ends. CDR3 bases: TGCGCCAGCAGCCTTGGAGGGTCTGTTACCTACGAGCAGTACTTC. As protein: CASSLGGSVTYEQYF. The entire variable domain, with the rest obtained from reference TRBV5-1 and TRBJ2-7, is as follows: KAGVTQTPRYLIKTRGQQVTLSCSPISGHRSVSWYQQTPGQGLQFLFEYFSETQRNKGNFPGRFSGRQFSNSRSEMNVSTLELGDSALYLCASSLGGSVTYEQYFGPGTRLTVT.

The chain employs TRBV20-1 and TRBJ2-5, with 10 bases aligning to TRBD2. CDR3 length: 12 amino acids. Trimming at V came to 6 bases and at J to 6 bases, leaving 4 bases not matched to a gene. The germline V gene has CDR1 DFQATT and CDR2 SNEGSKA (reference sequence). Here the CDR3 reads CSATGLAKTQYF. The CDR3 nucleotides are TGCAGTGCCACGGGACTAGCGAAGACCCAGTACTTC.

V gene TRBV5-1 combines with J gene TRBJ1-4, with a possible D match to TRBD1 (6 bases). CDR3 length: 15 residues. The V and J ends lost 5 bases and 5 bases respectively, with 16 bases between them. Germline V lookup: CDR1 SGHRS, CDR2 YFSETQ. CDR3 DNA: TGCGCCAGCAGAGTACAGGGCTACCCGAATGAAAAACTGTTTTTT. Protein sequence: CASRVQGYPNEKLFF.

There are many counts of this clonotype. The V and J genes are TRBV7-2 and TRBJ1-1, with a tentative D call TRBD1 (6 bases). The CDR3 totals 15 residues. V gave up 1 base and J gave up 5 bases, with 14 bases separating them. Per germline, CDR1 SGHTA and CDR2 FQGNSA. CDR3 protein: CASSLDLGAWTEAFF. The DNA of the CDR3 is TGTGCCAGCAGCTTAGATTTGGGGGCTTGGACTGAAGCTTTCTTT.

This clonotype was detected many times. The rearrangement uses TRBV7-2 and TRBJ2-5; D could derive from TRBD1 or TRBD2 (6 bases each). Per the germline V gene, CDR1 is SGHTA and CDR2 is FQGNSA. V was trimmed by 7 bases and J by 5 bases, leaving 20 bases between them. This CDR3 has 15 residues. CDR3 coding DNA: TGTGCCAGCAACCTGGGGTTGGGGGCGGGGGAGACCCAGTACTTC. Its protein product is CASNLGLGAGETQYF.

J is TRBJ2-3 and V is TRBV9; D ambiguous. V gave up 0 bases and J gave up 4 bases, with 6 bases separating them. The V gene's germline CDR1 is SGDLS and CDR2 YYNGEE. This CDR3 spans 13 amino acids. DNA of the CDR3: TGTGCCAGCAGCGTAGACCCGGCAGATACGCAGTATTTT. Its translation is CASSVDPADTQYF.

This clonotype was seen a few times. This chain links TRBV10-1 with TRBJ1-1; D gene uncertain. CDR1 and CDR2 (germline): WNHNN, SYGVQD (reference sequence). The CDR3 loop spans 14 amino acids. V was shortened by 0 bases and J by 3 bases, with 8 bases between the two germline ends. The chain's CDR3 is CASSESTRDTEAFF. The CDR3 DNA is TGCGCCAGCAGTGAGTCGACTAGGGACACTGAAGCTTTCTTT.

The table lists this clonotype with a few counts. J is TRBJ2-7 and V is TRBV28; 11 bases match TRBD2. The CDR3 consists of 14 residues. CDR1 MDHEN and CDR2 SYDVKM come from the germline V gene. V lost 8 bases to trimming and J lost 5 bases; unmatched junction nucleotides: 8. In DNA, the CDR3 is TGTGCCAGCCCCACTAGCGGGAGTCTCAACGAGCAGTACTTC. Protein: CASPTSGSLNEQYF.

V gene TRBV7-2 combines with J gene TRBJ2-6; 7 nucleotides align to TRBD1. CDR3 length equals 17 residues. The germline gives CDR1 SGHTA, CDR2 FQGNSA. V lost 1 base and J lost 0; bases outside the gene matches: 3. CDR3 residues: CASSLGTGFSGANVLTF. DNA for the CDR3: TGTGCCAGCAGCTTAGGGACAGGCTTCTCTGGGGCCAACGTCCTGACTTTC.

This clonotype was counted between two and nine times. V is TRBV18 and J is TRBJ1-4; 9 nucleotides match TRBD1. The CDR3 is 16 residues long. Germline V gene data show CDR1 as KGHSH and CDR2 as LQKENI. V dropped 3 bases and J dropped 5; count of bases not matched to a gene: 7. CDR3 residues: CASSPRPGTGNEKLFF. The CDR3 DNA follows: TGTGCCAGCTCACCGCGACCCGGGACAGGGAATGAAAAACTGTTTTTT.

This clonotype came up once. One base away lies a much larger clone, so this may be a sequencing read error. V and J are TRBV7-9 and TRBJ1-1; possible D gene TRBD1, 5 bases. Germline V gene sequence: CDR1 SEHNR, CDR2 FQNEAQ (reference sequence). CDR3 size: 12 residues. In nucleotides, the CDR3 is TGTACCAGCAGCTTACAGGCGACTGAAGCTTTCTTT. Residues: CTSSLQATEAFF.

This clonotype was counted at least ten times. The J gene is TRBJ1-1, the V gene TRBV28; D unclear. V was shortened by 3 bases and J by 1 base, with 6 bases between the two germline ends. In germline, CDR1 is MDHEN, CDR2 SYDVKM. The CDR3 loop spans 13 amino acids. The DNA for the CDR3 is TGTGCCAGCAGTTTGTGGGCGAACACTGAAGCTTTCTTT. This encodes CASSLWANTEAFF.

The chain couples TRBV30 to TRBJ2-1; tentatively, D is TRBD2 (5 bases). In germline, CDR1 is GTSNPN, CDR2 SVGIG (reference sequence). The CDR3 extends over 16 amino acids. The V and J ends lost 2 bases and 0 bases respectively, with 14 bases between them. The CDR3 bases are TGTGCCTGGAGTCTCTCAAGACTATCCTCCTACAATGAGCAGTTCTTC. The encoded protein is CAWSLSRLSSYNEQFF. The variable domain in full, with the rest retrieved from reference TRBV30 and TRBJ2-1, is SQTIHQWPATLVQPVGSPLSLECTVEGTSNPNLYWYRQAAGRGLQLLFYSVGIGQISSEVPQNLSASRPQDRQFILSSKKLLLSDSGFYLCAWSLSRLSSYNEQFFGPGTRLTVL.

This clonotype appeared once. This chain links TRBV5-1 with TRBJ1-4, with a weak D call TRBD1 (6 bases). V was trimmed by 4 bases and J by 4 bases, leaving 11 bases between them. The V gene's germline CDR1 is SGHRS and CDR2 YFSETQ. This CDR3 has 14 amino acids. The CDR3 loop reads CASSPQGSNEKLFF. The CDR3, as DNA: TGCGCCAGCAGCCCACAGGGAAGTAATGAAAAACTGTTTTTT. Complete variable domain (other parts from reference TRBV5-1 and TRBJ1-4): KAGVTQTPRYLIKTRGQQVTLSCSPISGHRSVSWYQQTPGQGLQFLFEYFSETQRNKGNFPGRFSGRQFSNSRSEMNVSTLELGDSALYLCASSPQGSNEKLFFGSGTQLSVL.

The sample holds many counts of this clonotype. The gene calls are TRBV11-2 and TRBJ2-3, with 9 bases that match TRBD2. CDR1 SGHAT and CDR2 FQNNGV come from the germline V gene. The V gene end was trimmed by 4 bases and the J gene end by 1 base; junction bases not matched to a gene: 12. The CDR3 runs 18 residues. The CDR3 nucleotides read TGTGCCAGCAGCTCCAGGGGACTCATAGCGGGAGGCACAGATACGCAGTATTTT. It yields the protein CASSSRGLIAGGTDTQYF.

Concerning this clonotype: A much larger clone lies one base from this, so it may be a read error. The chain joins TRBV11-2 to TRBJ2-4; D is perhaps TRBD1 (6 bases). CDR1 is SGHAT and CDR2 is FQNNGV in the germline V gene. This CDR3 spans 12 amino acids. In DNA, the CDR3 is TGTGCCAGCAGGCAGACAGGAAACATTCAGCACTTC. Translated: CASRQTGNIQHF.

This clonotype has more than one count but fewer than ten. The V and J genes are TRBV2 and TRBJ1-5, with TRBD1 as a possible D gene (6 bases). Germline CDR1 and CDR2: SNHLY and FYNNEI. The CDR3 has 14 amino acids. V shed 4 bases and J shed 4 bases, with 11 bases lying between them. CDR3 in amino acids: CASSVNRGNQPQHF. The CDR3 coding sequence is TGTGCCAGCAGTGTGAATAGGGGGAATCAGCCCCAGCATTTT.

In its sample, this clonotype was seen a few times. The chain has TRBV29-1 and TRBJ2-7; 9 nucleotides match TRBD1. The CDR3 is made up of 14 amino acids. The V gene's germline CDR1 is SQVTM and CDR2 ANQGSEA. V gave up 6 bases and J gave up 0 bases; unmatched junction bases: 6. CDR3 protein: CSVGTGGGSYEQYF. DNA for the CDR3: TGCAGCGTGGGCACAGGGGGCGGCTCCTACGAGCAGTACTTC.

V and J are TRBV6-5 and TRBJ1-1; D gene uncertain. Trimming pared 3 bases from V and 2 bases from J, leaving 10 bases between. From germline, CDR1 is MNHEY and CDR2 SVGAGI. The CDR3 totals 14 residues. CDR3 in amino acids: CASSYLGLNTEAFF. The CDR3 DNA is TGTGCCAGCAGTTATCTAGGGTTAAACACTGAAGCTTTCTTT.

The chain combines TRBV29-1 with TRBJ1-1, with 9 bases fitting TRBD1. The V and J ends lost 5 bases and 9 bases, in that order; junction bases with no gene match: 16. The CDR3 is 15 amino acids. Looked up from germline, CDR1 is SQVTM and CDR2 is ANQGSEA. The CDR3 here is CSVPDRGILGTKAFF. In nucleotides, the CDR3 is TGCAGCGTTCCCGACAGGGGGATTTTAGGGACCAAAGCTTTCTTT.

CDR3 residues: CASSPGTSADYEQYF. In DNA form, the CDR3 reads TGTGCCAGCAGCCCTGGGACTAGCGCGGACTACGAGCAGTACTTC. This sequence joins TRBV6-1 and TRBJ2-7; TRBD2 matches at 10 bases. This CDR3 comprises 15 residues. The junction had 8 bases not matched to a gene; V was cut back by 6 bases and J by 3 bases. CDR1 MNHNS and CDR2 SASEGT come from the germline V gene.

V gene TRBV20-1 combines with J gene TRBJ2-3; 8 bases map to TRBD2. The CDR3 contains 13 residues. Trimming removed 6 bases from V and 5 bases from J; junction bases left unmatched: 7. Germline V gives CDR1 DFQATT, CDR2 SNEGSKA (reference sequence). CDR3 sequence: CSAGGVGVDTQYF. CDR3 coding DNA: TGCAGTGCCGGGGGGGTAGGCGTAGATACGCAGTATTTT.

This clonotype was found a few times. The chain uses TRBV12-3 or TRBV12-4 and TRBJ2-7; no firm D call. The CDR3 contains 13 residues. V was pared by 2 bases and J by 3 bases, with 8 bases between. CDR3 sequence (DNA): TGTGCCAGCAGTTTACGGGTCGGCTACGAGCAGTACTTC. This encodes CASSLRVGYEQYF.

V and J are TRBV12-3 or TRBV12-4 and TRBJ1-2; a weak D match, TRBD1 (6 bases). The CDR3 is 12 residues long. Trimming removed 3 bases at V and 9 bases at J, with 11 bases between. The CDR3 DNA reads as TGTGCCAGCAGTTTGGGGGGCGTCAGCTACACCTTC. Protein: CASSLGGVSYTF.

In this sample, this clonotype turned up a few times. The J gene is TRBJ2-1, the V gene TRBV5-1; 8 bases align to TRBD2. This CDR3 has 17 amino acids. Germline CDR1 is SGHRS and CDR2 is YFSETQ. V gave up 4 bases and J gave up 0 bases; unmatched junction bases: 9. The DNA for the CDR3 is TGCGCCAGCAGCCCGGGGGGGGGAGCCCTCTCCTACAATGAGCAGTTCTTC. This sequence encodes CASSPGGGALSYNEQFF. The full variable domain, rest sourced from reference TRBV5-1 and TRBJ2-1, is KAGVTQTPRYLIKTRGQQVTLSCSPISGHRSVSWYQQTPGQGLQFLFEYFSETQRNKGNFPGRFSGRQFSNSRSEMNVSTLELGDSALYLCASSPGGGALSYNEQFFGPGTRLTVL.

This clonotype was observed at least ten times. The CDR3 nucleotides read TGTGCCAGCAGCGACGGGACAGTACGGGGCTACACCTTC. Translating it yields CASSDGTVRGYTF. The V gene is TRBV7-2, the J gene TRBJ1-2, with TRBD1 identical over 7 bases. This CDR3 contains 13 residues. Trimming cost V 5 bases and J 8 bases; bases outside gene matches: 8. Germline V gene lookup returns CDR1 SGHTA and CDR2 FQGNSA. Full variable domain (remainder filled in from reference TRBV7-2 and TRBJ1-2): GAGVSQSPSNKVTEKGKDVELRCDPISGHTALYWYRQSLGQGLEFLIYFQGNSAPDKSGLPSDRFSAERTGGSVSTLTIQRTQQEDSAVYLCASSDGTVRGYTFGSGTRLTVV.

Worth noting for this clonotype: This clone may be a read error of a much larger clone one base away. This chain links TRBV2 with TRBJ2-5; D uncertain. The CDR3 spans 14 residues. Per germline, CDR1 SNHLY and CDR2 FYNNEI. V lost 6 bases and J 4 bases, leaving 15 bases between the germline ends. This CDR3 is CASRFTLGSETQYF. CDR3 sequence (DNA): TGTGCCAGCAGGTTTACGCTTGGTTCAGAGACCCAGTACTTC. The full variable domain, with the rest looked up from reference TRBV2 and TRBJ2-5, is EPEVTQTPSHQVTQMGQEVILRCVPISNHLYFYWYRQILGQKVEFLVSFYNNEISEKSEIFDDQFSVERPDGSNFTLKIRSTKLEDSAMYFCASRFTLGSETQYFGPGTRLLVL.

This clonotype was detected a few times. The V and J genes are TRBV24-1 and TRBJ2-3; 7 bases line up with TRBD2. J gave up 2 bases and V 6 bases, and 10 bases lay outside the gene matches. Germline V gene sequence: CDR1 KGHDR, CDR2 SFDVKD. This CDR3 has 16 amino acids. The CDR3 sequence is CATSSPLAGDTDTQYF. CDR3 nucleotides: TGTGCCACCAGTTCCCCCTTGGCGGGAGACACAGATACGCAGTATTTT.

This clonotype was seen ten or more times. The CDR3 sequence: CASSRGTGGEAFF. As DNA, the CDR3 is TGTGCCAGCTCACGAGGGACAGGGGGTGAAGCTTTCTTT. The V and J genes are TRBV18 and TRBJ1-1, with 11 bases identical to TRBD1. The V segment lost 4 bases and the J segment 7 bases; nucleotides outside the gene matches: 2. Germline V gene sequence: CDR1 KGHSH, CDR2 LQKENI. There are 13 residues in the CDR3.

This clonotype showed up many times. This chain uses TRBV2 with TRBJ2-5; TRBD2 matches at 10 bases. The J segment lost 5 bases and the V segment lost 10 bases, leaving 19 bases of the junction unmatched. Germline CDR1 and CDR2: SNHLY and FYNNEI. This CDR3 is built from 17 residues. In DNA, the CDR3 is TGTGCCACCAGCGGGGGGGGTGGCGGGAGCGGTGAGGAGACCCAGTACTTC. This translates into CATSGGGGGSGEETQYF.

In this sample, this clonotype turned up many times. CDR3 sequence: CASKASGMETQYF. CDR3 bases: TGTGCCAGCAAAGCTAGCGGGATGGAGACCCAGTACTTC. This chain uses TRBV2 with TRBJ2-5; 9 bases line up with TRBD2. This CDR3 is built from 13 residues. Germline CDR1 is SNHLY and CDR2 is FYNNEI. V lost 7 bases, J lost 5 bases, and 5 bases stayed unmatched.